The T cell receptor (beta chain) described here comes from a study of shared T cell receptors in the human thymus. The method was immunoSEQ multiplex PCR; TCRdb's version includes in-frame clones alone and lacks a portion of them. Of some 660,000 clones detected, around 87% appear once; the ten largest clones hold roughly 0.0094%. Germline V CDR1 and CDR2: LNHNV, YYDKDF (reference sequence). Trimming cost V 2 bases and J 3 bases; bases outside gene matches: 7. CDR3 size: 16 residues. This same sample was also taken into another study, of human thymus T cells.

The sequence was collected from a boy in the first two years of life with a congenital heart defect. The material sequenced was thymocytes. The chain recombines TRBV15 with TRBJ1-5; 7 bases align to TRBD1. The CDR3 DNA follows: TGTGCCACCAGCAGATCAGGGGGAACTACCAATCAGCCCCAGCATTTT. Its protein is CATSRSGGTTNQPQHF.